Reported below is one TCR beta chain. The antigen remains unidentified. It was through 5'RACE template switching that TCR cDNA was made, with a universal primer site and UMIs added. TCRdb processed the 5' RACE reads anew with MiXCR; each CDR3 protein has one entry. The sample has hundreds of thousands of distinct CDR3 sequences; about a fifth are singletons. These data come from a study of T cells after yellow fever vaccination. Whole-study findings and limits: A large majority of primary-vaccination clones showed up again after the booster (about 96% CD4, around 90% CD8). On re-exposure, the response was weaker but peaked faster, at day 5 versus 15.

The CDR3 totals 12 residues. Per the germline V gene, CDR1 is MNHEY and CDR2 is SVGEGT. Trimming cost V 0 bases and J 7 bases, with 4 bases left between them. The chain is built from TRBV6-2 or TRBV6-3 and TRBJ2-1, with D uncertain. This TCR came from a man younger than 45 who received the YFV17D yellow fever vaccine. The material sequenced was PBMCs, taken 15 days after the yellow fever booster vaccination. CDR3 sequence reads: CASSYSTNEQFF. The CDR3 DNA follows: TGTGCCAGCAGTTACTCTACGAATGAGCAGTTCTTC.